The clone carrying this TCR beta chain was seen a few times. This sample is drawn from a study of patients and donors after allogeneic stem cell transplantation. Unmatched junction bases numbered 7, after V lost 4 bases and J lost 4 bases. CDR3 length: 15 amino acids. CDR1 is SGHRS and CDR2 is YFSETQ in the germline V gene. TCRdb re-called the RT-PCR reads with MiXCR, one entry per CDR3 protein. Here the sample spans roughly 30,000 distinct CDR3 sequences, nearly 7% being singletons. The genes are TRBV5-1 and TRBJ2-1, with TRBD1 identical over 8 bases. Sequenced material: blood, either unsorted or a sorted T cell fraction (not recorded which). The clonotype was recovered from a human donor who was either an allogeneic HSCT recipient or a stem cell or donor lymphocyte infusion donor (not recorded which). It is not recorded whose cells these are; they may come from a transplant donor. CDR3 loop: CASSPGTGKYNEQFF. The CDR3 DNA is TGCGCCAGCAGCCCCGGGACAGGCAAGTACAATGAGCAGTTCTTC.